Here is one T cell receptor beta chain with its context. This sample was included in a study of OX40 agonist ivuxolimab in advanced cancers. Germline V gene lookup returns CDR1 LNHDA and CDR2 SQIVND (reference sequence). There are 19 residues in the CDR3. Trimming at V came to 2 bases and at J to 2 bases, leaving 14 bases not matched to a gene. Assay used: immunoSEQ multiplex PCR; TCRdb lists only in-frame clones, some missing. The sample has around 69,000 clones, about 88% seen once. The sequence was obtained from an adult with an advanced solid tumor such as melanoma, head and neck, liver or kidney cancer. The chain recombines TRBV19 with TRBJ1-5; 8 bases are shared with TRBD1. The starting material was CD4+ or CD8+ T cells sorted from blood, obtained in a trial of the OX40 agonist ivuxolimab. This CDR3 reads CASSIWERDRNRGNQPQHF. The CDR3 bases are TGTGCCAGTAGTATATGGGAGAGGGACAGGAATAGAGGCAATCAGCCCCAGCATTTT. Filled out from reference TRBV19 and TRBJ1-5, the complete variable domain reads DGGITQSPKYLFRKEGQNVTLSCEQNLNHDAMYWYRQDPGQGLRLIYYSQIVNDFQKGDIAEGYSVSREKKESFPLTVTSAQKNPTAFYLCASSIWERDRNRGNQPQHFGDGTRLSIL.